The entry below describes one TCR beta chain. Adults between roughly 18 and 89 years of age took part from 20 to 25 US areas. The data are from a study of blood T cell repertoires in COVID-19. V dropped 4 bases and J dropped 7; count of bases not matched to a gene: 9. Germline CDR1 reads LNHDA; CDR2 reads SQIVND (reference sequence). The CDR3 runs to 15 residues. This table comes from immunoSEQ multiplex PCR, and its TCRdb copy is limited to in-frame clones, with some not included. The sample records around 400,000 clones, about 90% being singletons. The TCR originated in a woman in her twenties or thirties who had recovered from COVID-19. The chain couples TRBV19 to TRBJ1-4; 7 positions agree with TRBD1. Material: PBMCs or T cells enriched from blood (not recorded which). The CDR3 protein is CASSKRQGLGEKLFF. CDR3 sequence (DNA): TGTGCCAGTAGTAAAAGACAGGGACTTGGTGAAAAACTGTTTTTT.